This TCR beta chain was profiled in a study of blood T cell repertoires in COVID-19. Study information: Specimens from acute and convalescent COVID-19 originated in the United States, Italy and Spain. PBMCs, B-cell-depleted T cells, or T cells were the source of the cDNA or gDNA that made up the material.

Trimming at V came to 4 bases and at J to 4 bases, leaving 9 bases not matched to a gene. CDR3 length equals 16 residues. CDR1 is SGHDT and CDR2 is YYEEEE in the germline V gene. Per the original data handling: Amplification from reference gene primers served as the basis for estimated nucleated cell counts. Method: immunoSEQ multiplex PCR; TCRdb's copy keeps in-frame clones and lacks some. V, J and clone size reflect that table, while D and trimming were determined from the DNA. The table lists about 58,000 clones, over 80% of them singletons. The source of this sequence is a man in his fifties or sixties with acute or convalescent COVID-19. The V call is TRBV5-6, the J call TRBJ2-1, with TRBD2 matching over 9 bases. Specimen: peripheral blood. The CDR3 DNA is TGTGCCAGCAGCGCCGATCTAGCGGGACCATACAATGAGCAGTTCTTC. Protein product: CASSADLAGPYNEQFF. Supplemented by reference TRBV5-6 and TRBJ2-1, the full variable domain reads DAGVTQSPTHLIKTRGQQVTLRCSPKSGHDTVSWYQQALGQGPQFIFQYYEEEERQRGNFPDRFSGHQFPNYSSELNVNALLLGDSALYLCASSADLAGPYNEQFFGPGTRLTVL.